The 32 T cell receptor beta chains given below trace back to one sample, sequenced in a study of cytomegalovirus exposure and HLA in healthy donors. Primers included in the PCR were 60 Vbeta and 13 Jbeta primers. Clones were sequenced by immunoSEQ multiplex PCR, and TCRdb holds only the in-frame ones, with some missing. The sample contains over 150,000 clones, approximately 78% of which appear only once. The sample taken for sequencing was PBMCs. The receptors derive from a male donor in good health and CMV-seropositive.

J is TRBJ2-1 and V is TRBV7-9; 7 bases agree with TRBD2. This CDR3 region has 16 residues. The V gene end was trimmed by 7 bases and the J gene end by 4 bases; junction bases not matched to a gene: 13. The V gene's germline CDR1 is SEHNR and CDR2 FQNEAQ (reference sequence). CDR3 in amino acids: CASTNTQREVYNEQFF. The CDR3 nucleotides read TGTGCCAGCACCAACACCCAACGGGAGGTGTACAATGAGCAGTTCTTC.

The chain is built from TRBV5-4 and TRBJ2-3, with 7 positions matching TRBD2. Germline CDR1 reads SGHNT; CDR2 reads YYREEE (reference sequence). Germline trimming cut 0 bases from V and 8 bases from J; bases unmatched to any gene: 9. This CDR3 contains 15 residues. For the CDR3, the DNA is TGTGCCAGCAGCTTGGCCGGGGGGTCCACCGCTACGCAGTATTTT. Its translation is CASSLAGGSTATQYF.

The CDR3 nucleotides are TGTGCCAGCAGACAGGGTATGAACACTGAAGCTTTCTTT. Its translation: CASRQGMNTEAFF. The rearrangement joins TRBV6-4 to TRBJ1-1; tentatively, D is TRBD1 (6 bases). This CDR3 is 13 amino acids long. Trimming stripped 6 bases from V and 0 bases from J, with 8 bases between. The V gene's germline CDR1 is MRHNA and CDR2 SNTAGT.

The chain carries TRBV19 and TRBJ1-4; maybe TRBD1 (6 bases). Trimming left V 6 bases short and J 7 bases short, with 21 bases between. The CDR3 loop spans 16 amino acids. Germline V lookup: CDR1 LNHDA, CDR2 SQIVND (reference sequence). CDR3 nucleotide sequence: TGTGCCAGTAGCCAAGCGGTCAGGGGATGGAGTGAAAAACTGTTTTTT. Residues: CASSQAVRGWSEKLFF.

CDR3 residues: CSVVRQGASYEQYF. The CDR3, as DNA: TGCAGCGTTGTTAGGCAGGGGGCATCCTACGAGCAGTACTTC. V is TRBV29-1 and J is TRBJ2-7, with 8 bases identical to TRBD1. Per the germline V gene, CDR1 is SQVTM and CDR2 is ANQGSEA. V trimming: 4 bases; J trimming: 1 base; junction bases outside the gene matches: 6. The CDR3 covers 14 residues.

This chain connects TRBV27 to TRBJ1-2; 7 nucleotides match TRBD1. The V and J ends lost 4 bases and 7 bases, in that order; junction bases with no gene match: 12. The CDR3 consists of 15 residues. CDR1 is MNHEY and CDR2 is SMNVEV in the germline V gene (reference sequence). The CDR3 is CASSSLGGGSVGYTF. CDR3 coding DNA: TGTGCCAGCAGTTCCCTAGGAGGGGGCTCTGTTGGCTACACCTTC.

The chain couples TRBV5-1 to TRBJ2-1; 7 nucleotides align to TRBD1. The V gene end was trimmed by 5 bases and the J gene end by 8 bases; junction bases not matched to a gene: 1. This CDR3 spans 11 amino acids. Germline V gives CDR1 SGHRS, CDR2 YFSETQ. In nucleotides, the CDR3 is TGCGCCAGCAGAGGGGGCGATGAGCAGTTCTTC. Translation gives CASRGGDEQFF.

This chain joins TRBV5-4 and TRBJ1-1, with D unclear. In germline, CDR1 is SGHNT, CDR2 YYREEE (reference sequence). CDR3 size: 13 residues. V was pared by 1 base and J by 1 base, with 5 bases between. CDR3 nucleotide sequence: TGTGCCAGCAGCTTGACTGGGAACACTGAAGCTTTCTTT. It encodes CASSLTGNTEAFF.

The chain is built from TRBV18 and TRBJ2-7; weak D call: TRBD1 (6 bases). There are 14 residues in the CDR3. V lost 3 bases, J lost 5 bases, and 14 bases lay in between. Germline CDR1 KGHSH, CDR2 LQKENI. CDR3 nucleotides: TGTGCCAGCTCACCCCCGACAGGCAACCACGAGCAGTACTTC. Translated: CASSPPTGNHEQYF.

The chain has TRBV5-6 and TRBJ2-5; 7 nucleotides align to TRBD2. The length of the CDR3 is 14 residues. The V gene end was trimmed by 4 bases and the J gene end by 4 bases; junction bases not matched to a gene: 7. CDR1 is SGHDT, CDR2 YYEEEE, per germline. The CDR3 spells CASSRGVAGETQYF. CDR3 DNA: TGTGCCAGCAGCCGGGGGGTCGCTGGAGAGACCCAGTACTTC.

V and J are TRBV30 and TRBJ1-1; 7 bases are a match to TRBD1. Germline lookup yields CDR1 GTSNPN and CDR2 SVGIG (reference sequence). The CDR3 is 13 amino acids. The CDR3 spells CVTTTGWDTEAFF. DNA for the CDR3: TGTGTTACGACGACAGGGTGGGACACTGAAGCTTTCTTT.

This clone was observed a few times. J is TRBJ2-4 and V is TRBV7-8; the D gene is possibly TRBD1 (6 bases). Per the germline V gene, CDR1 is SGHVS and CDR2 is FQNEAQ. This CDR3 is 15 amino acids long. V lost 5 bases, J lost 12 bases, and 23 bases lay in between. The CDR3 nucleotides are TGTGCCAGCAGCAGCAACAGGGTTACCCCAGACAGTCAGTACTTC. Its translation: CASSSNRVTPDSQYF.

The chain combines TRBV11-2 with TRBJ2-3; the D is unclear. V was shortened by 5 bases and J by 2 bases, with 11 bases between the two germline ends. The germline gives CDR1 SGHAT, CDR2 FQNNGV. There are 14 residues in the CDR3. The CDR3 loop is CASSPSRLTDTQYF. CDR3 bases: TGTGCCAGCAGCCCCAGTCGACTCACAGATACGCAGTATTTT.

V is TRBV5-4 and J is TRBJ2-7; the match to TRBD1 covers 11 bases. CDR3 length: 15 residues. The J segment lost 2 bases and the V segment lost 5 bases, leaving 6 bases of the junction unmatched. Germline V gene data show CDR1 as SGHNT and CDR2 as YYREEE (reference sequence). CDR3 residues: CASSTGQGAPYEQYF. The CDR3, as DNA: TGTGCCAGCAGTACCGGACAGGGGGCCCCCTACGAGCAGTACTTC.

The chain uses TRBV10-3 and TRBJ2-7; D perhaps matches TRBD2 (6 bases). The CDR3 extends over 14 amino acids. Germline V CDR1 and CDR2: ENHRY, SYGVKD. V was trimmed by 10 bases and J by 1 base, leaving 17 bases between them. This chain's CDR3 is CASSPSGPSYEQYF. The CDR3 DNA follows: TGTGCCAGCAGCCCCAGCGGGCCTTCCTACGAGCAGTACTTC.

The chain couples TRBV7-8 to TRBJ2-7; 7 nucleotides agree with TRBD1. The CDR3 loop spans 16 amino acids. Germline trimming cut 5 bases from V and 4 bases from J; bases unmatched to any gene: 14. Germline values: CDR1 SGHVS, CDR2 FQNEAQ. CDR3 in DNA: TGTGCCAGCAGCGTGTCATCCGGGACAGCAGATTACGAGCAGTACTTC. Protein: CASSVSSGTADYEQYF.

The V gene is TRBV19, the J gene TRBJ2-2; D might be TRBD1 (6 bases). V was clipped by 5 bases and J by 4 bases, with 11 bases between them. The germline gives CDR1 LNHDA, CDR2 SQIVND (reference sequence). There are 14 residues in the CDR3. CDR3 residues: CASSPRTVTGELFF. CDR3 in DNA: TGTGCCAGTAGTCCCCGGACAGTCACCGGGGAGCTGTTTTTT.

This clone was seen a few times. The V call is TRBV7-2, the J call TRBJ2-2; 8 bases line up with TRBD1. Looked up from germline, CDR1 is SGHTA and CDR2 is FQGNSA. The J segment lost 5 bases and the V segment lost 5 bases, leaving 10 bases of the junction unmatched. This CDR3 is built from 16 residues. CDR3 amino acids: CASSRGGQGRTGELFF. For the CDR3, the DNA is TGTGCCAGCAGCCGCGGCGGACAGGGTCGGACCGGGGAGCTGTTTTTT.

The chain has TRBV5-1 and TRBJ1-1; D is unclear. Trimming shortened V by 0 bases and J by 9 bases, and 15 bases separated the two germline ends. This CDR3 region has 14 residues. Germline V lookup: CDR1 SGHRS, CDR2 YFSETQ. The DNA for the CDR3 is TGCGCCAGCAGCTTGGGGCAGACTCTTACCCAAGCTTTCTTT. Translation gives CASSLGQTLTQAFF.

The V and J genes are TRBV6-1 and TRBJ2-7; no reliable D call. Germline V gives CDR1 MNHNS, CDR2 SASEGT. The CDR3 runs to 12 residues. V lost 0 bases to trimming and J lost 4 bases, with 4 bases between them. The CDR3 loop reads CASSEAEYEQYF. The CDR3 region has the DNA TGTGCCAGCAGTGAAGCGGAGTACGAGCAGTACTTC.

V is TRBV18 and J is TRBJ1-1; 8 bases line up with TRBD1. CDR3 size: 14 residues. Trimming cost V 3 bases and J 4 bases; bases outside gene matches: 4. Looked up from germline, CDR1 is KGHSH and CDR2 is LQKENI. The CDR3: CASSPAGGFTEAFF. DNA of the CDR3: TGTGCCAGCTCACCGGCAGGGGGCTTCACTGAAGCTTTCTTT.

The chain is built from TRBV10-2 and TRBJ1-5; the D gene is possibly TRBD1 (5 bases). The CDR3 is 15 residues long. Germline V CDR1 and CDR2: WSHSY, SAAADI. V dropped 0 bases and J dropped 2 bases, with 8 bases sitting between them. The CDR3 sequence: CASSESGGGNQPQHF. CDR3 DNA: TGCGCCAGCAGTGAGTCGGGGGGGGGCAATCAGCCCCAGCATTTT.

The CDR3 loop reads CAWSPSDTEAFF. CDR3 DNA sequence: TGTGCCTGGAGCCCCAGTGACACTGAAGCTTTCTTT. The rearrangement links TRBV30 to TRBJ1-1; D is unresolved. With 3 bases removed from V and 3 bases from J, the gap between germline ends came to 8 bases. This CDR3 is 12 amino acids long. Germline V gene lookup returns CDR1 GTSNPN and CDR2 SVGIG (reference sequence).

V usage is TRBV4-3 and J usage is TRBJ2-1; no reliable D call. The CDR3 spans 17 residues. Germline CDR1 LGHNA, CDR2 YSLEER. Trimming left V 2 bases short and J 2 bases short, with 16 bases between. The CDR3 bases are TGCGCCAGCAGCCAAAGCGAGACTCTTACTACCTACAATGAGCAGTTCTTC. Its protein is CASSQSETLTTYNEQFF.

V gene TRBV7-8 combines with J gene TRBJ1-5, with 8 positions matching TRBD1. The CDR3 extends over 14 amino acids. The V and J ends lost 5 bases and 4 bases, in that order; junction bases with no gene match: 4. Germline lookup yields CDR1 SGHVS and CDR2 FQNEAQ. The CDR3 DNA follows: TGTGCCAGCAGCCCCCAGGGGGCGAATCAGCCCCAGCATTTT. Its translation: CASSPQGANQPQHF.

The J gene is TRBJ2-5, the V gene TRBV28; 7 bases match TRBD1. TRBJ2-7 matches the DNA end more closely, so the J call is doubtful. CDR3 length equals 15 residues. Per the germline V gene, CDR1 is MDHEN and CDR2 is SYDVKM. CDR3 in DNA: TGTGCCAGCAGTTCCCCCGGGACAGCGGAATACGAGCAGTACTTC. Its translation: CASSSPGTAEYEQYF.

This chain links TRBV19 with TRBJ2-5; D is unresolved. Per germline, CDR1 LNHDA and CDR2 SQIVND (reference sequence). V lost 3 bases and J lost 2, with 10 bases in between. The CDR3 is 14 residues long. The CDR3 sequence is CASSILQKQETQYF. CDR3 bases: TGTGCCAGTAGTATTCTACAGAAACAAGAGACCCAGTACTTC.

The chain joins TRBV30 to TRBJ2-1; no clear D gene. The CDR3 sequence is 11 residues long. The V end lost 5 bases, the J end lost 7 bases, and 9 bases lay between the germline ends. The V gene's germline CDR1 is GTSNPN and CDR2 SVGIG (reference sequence). This chain's CDR3 is CAWVAVNEQFF. The CDR3 coding sequence is TGTGCCTGGGTAGCCGTTAATGAGCAGTTCTTC.

The V gene is TRBV25-1, the J gene TRBJ1-2, with TRBD1 as a possible D gene (6 bases). With 1 base removed from V and 8 bases from J, the gap between germline ends came to 17 bases. CDR1 MGHDK and CDR2 SYGVNS come from the germline V gene. There are 15 residues in the CDR3. The CDR3 sequence is CASSELPGAGEGYTF. DNA of the CDR3: TGTGCCAGCAGTGAATTGCCCGGGGCAGGGGAAGGCTACACCTTC.

CDR3 coding DNA: TGTGGAACTAGGGGGTACAATGAGCAGTTCTTC. This gives the protein CGTRGYNEQFF. This chain connects TRBV19 to TRBJ2-1; maybe TRBD1 (6 bases). Germline lookup yields CDR1 LNHDA and CDR2 SQIVND (reference sequence). This CDR3 has 11 residues.

The chain uses TRBV6-5 and TRBJ1-2; unclear D gene. Trimming pared 10 bases from V and 4 bases from J, leaving 13 bases between. CDR3 length: 12 residues. Looked up from germline, CDR1 is MNHEY and CDR2 is SVGAGI. The CDR3 DNA sequence: TGTGCCACCCGGGCCGGAGGCTATGGCTACACCTTC. The encoded protein is CATRAGGYGYTF.

This chain joins TRBV7-2 and TRBJ1-1; tentative D call: TRBD1 (6 bases). The V and J ends lost 6 bases and 4 bases respectively, with 12 bases between them. The germline V gene encodes CDR1 SGHTA and CDR2 FQGNSA. The CDR3 contains 13 residues. The CDR3 coding sequence is TGTGCCAGCAGAAAGACAGGCGTCACTGAAGCTTTCTTT. Amino acid sequence: CASRKTGVTEAFF.